The rows below give T cell receptor beta chains drawn from one sample of a study of blood T cells in healthy people across ages. One entry per CDR3 protein, called by TCRdb with MiXCR from the 5' RACE reads. The data contain about 720,000 distinct CDR3 sequences, about 20% of them singletons. Material for sequencing was blood. Receptors were obtained from a man between 65 and 85 years old in good health. Each CDR3 is given with its conserved first and last residue. A D gene is named only where the DNA matches it firmly. For some rows the clone size is stated as once, few or many, or as a class when expanded; others skip it.

V gene	clone size	J gene	D gene	CDR3 DNA	CDR3 protein
TRBV2	few	TRBJ2-3	TRBD1	TGTGCCAGAGGGACAGGGGAATTGCCCGATACGCAGTATTTT	CARGTGELPDTQYF
TRBV12-3/TRBV12-4	few	TRBJ1-2	TRBD1	TGTGCCAGCAGTTTCTCCTCCGGGACAGAACACTATGGCTACACCTTC	CASSFSSGTEHYGYTF
TRBV15	few	TRBJ1-1	-	TGTGCCACCAGCGGCCGGGTCTCGAACACTGAAGCTTTCTTT	CATSGRVSNTEAFF
TRBV5-6	-	TRBJ2-1	-	TGTGCCAGCAGCTCGCCCCAGAACTGGTATCTTTGGAATGAGCAGTTCTTC	CASSSPQNWYLWNEQFF
TRBV7-2	-	TRBJ2-7	-	TGTGCCAGCAGCTGGGCGGTAGACTCCTACGAGCAGTACTTC	CASSWAVDSYEQYF
TRBV7-9	few	TRBJ2-3	-	TGTGCCAGCAGCAAACCCGGCGGAAAAACTAGCACAGATACGCAGTATTTT	CASSKPGGKTSTDTQYF
TRBV5-1	-	TRBJ2-1	TRBD1	TGCGCCAGCAGCTCCCCCGGGACAGGGAAGAATGAGCAGTTCTTC	CASSSPGTGKNEQFF
TRBV20-1	few	TRBJ1-4	TRBD1	TGCAGTGCTAGAGATCTGAGGGACAGAGTTAATGAAAAACTGTTTTTT	CSARDLRDRVNEKLFF
TRBV12-3/TRBV12-4	many	TRBJ1-1	-	TGTGCCAGCAGCCGGGGCACTGAAGCTTTCTTT	CASSRGTEAFF
TRBV19	few	TRBJ1-1	-	TGTGCCAGTAGTATAGTCCAGGGGACTGAAGCTTTCTTT	CASSIVQGTEAFF
TRBV6-5	few	TRBJ2-7	TRBD1	TGTGCCAGCATAGGACAGGGTCGGTACGAGCAGTACTTC	CASIGQGRYEQYF
TRBV16	-	TRBJ1-2	TRBD1	TGTGCCAGCAGCCAATCGGGGACAGGTGACTATGGCTACACCTTC	CASSQSGTGDYGYTF
TRBV2	-	TRBJ2-3	TRBD1	TGTGCCAGCAGTGGACAGGGGACTAGCACAGATACGCAGTATTTT	CASSGQGTSTDTQYF
TRBV6-1	few	TRBJ2-5	TRBD2	TGTGCCAGCACCAAGGGGCTAGCGGGATATGGACCAAGAACCCAGTACTTC	CASTKGLAGYGPRTQYF
TRBV6-5	many	TRBJ1-1	TRBD1	TGTGCCAGCAGCCCCCGACAGGGGAGGAACACTGAAGCTTTCTTT	CASSPRQGRNTEAFF
TRBV3-1	few	TRBJ1-5	-	TGTGCCAGCAGCCAAGATTCGACACCAAATCAGCCCCAGCATTTT	CASSQDSTPNQPQHF
TRBV4-3	-	TRBJ1-6	-	TGCGCCAGCAGCCAAGACAGACTGTCGCCTTCACCCCTCCACTTT	CASSQDRLSPSPLHF
TRBV3-1	few	TRBJ1-3	-	TGTGCCAGCAGCCAAGTCCAACGGCTCTCTGGAAACACCATATATTTT	CASSQVQRLSGNTIYF
TRBV7-9	-	TRBJ2-6	-	TGTGCCAGCAGCTTTGGGACTTTTGGGGCCAACGTCCTGACTTTC	CASSFGTFGANVLTF
TRBV20-1	-	TRBJ2-3	-	TGCAGTGCTGTCGACTATGCCTGGACCACAGATACGCAGTATTTT	CSAVDYAWTTDTQYF
TRBV29-1	-	TRBJ1-5	-	TGCAGCGTTGCTGTCGGGGGCGCCAATCAGCCCCAGCATTTT	CSVAVGGANQPQHF
TRBV12-3/TRBV12-4	many	TRBJ2-7	-	TGTGCCAGCAGTTTAGCGCTTACGAACTACGAGCAGTACTTC	CASSLALTNYEQYF
TRBV10-3	few	TRBJ2-1	TRBD2	TGTGCCATCAGTGAGTCGGGGGGACTAGCGGGTAATGAGCAGTTCTTC	CAISESGGLAGNEQFF
TRBV5-1	few	TRBJ2-5	-	TGCGCCAGCAGCTGGACAGAAGAGACCCAGTACTTC	CASSWTEETQYF
TRBV7-9	few	TRBJ2-7	-	TGTGCCAGCAAGAACCCCGGGGTCCACTACGAGCAGTACTTC	CASKNPGVHYEQYF
TRBV29-1	-	TRBJ2-3	TRBD2	TGCAGCCTACGGGACTACCCCACAGATACGCAGTATTTT	CSLRDYPTDTQYF
TRBV7-2	-	TRBJ2-5	TRBD2	TGTGCCAGCAGCCGGCCGGGGGGAACAGAGACCCAGTACTTC	CASSRPGGTETQYF
TRBV12-3/TRBV12-4	once	TRBJ1-2	-	TGTGCCAGCAGTTTATACAGTTTTAGCTACACCTTC	CASSLYSFSYTF
TRBV28	-	TRBJ1-4	TRBD1	TGTGCCAGCAGTTTTGAACAGGGGGATGAAAAACTGTTTTTT	CASSFEQGDEKLFF
TRBV12-3/TRBV12-4	-	TRBJ1-4	-	TGTGCCAGCAGTCCTCGGGGAAGGAATGAAAAACTGTTTTTT	CASSPRGRNEKLFF
TRBV6-4	few	TRBJ2-7	-	TGTGCCAGCAGTGACTCGGGGCACGAGCAGTACTTC	CASSDSGHEQYF
TRBV29-1	-	TRBJ2-7	-	TGCAGCGTTGTTTGGGGGTCCTACTACGAGCAGTACTTC	CSVVWGSYYEQYF
TRBV7-9	-	TRBJ1-2	-	TGTGCCAGCAGCTTAGACGGCAGTGCGGGGGGCTACACCTTC	CASSLDGSAGGYTF
TRBV6-5	-	TRBJ1-4	TRBD1	TGTGCCAGCAGCGACGACAGGGAAGGACGTGAAAAACTGTTTTTT	CASSDDREGREKLFF
TRBV24-1	few	TRBJ2-1	TRBD2	TGTGCCACCAAGGGTAGCGGGAGTAGGGATGAGCAGTTCTTC	CATKGSGSRDEQFF
TRBV7-2	few	TRBJ2-1	-	TGTGCCAGCAGCCAAAGCATTCGGCAGTTCTTC	CASSQSIRQFF
TRBV29-1	-	TRBJ1-1	-	TGCAGCGTCCGGGACACGAACACTGAAGCTTTCTTT	CSVRDTNTEAFF
TRBV4-2	-	TRBJ2-3	-	TGTGCCAGCAGCTCAGCCAGTATGGTGGATACGCAGTATTTT	CASSSASMVDTQYF
TRBV12-3/TRBV12-4	few	TRBJ1-1	-	TGTGCCAGCAGGACCCAGGGAATCCCCCGGTGGGGGGCTTTCTTT	CASRTQGIPRWGAFF
TRBV29-1	-	TRBJ1-4	-	TGCAGCGCCCGGCGGGGATCGGGTGAAAAACTGTTTTTT	CSARRGSGEKLFF
TRBV4-1	-	TRBJ2-1	-	TGCGCCAGCAGCCAAGAGGAAAGACCCAATTACAATGAGCAGTTCTTC	CASSQEERPNYNEQFF
TRBV10-3	-	TRBJ2-6	-	TGTGCCATCAGTGATGAGGGTACGGGGGCCAACGTCCTGACTTTC	CAISDEGTGANVLTF
TRBV6-1	few	TRBJ2-3	TRBD2	TGTGCCAGCAGTGAGGGACTAGCCCCCGGGACAGATACGCAGTATTTT	CASSEGLAPGTDTQYF
TRBV24-1	few	TRBJ2-4	-	TGTGCCACCAGTGACCAGGGGAGGAACATTCAGTACTTC	CATSDQGRNIQYF
TRBV10-3	-	TRBJ2-1	TRBD2	TGTGCCATCAGTGAGGGCGGGGGAGATGCTGAGCAGTTCTTC	CAISEGGGDAEQFF
TRBV5-1	-	TRBJ2-1	TRBD2	TGCGCCAGCAGCTCCCCCGTTGCGGGAGGGCCTTATGAGCAGTTCTTC	CASSSPVAGGPYEQFF
TRBV30	once	TRBJ2-1	-	TGTGCCTGGAGTTTGCGAGAGTACAATGAGCAGTTCTTC	CAWSLREYNEQFF
TRBV2	few	TRBJ1-4	-	TGTGCCAGCAGAGACGGATTTAATGAAAAACTGTTTTTT	CASRDGFNEKLFF
TRBV29-1	-	TRBJ2-5	-	TGCAGCGCAGGACCCGGACAAGAGACCCAGTACTTC	CSAGPGQETQYF
TRBV7-9	few	TRBJ1-1	TRBD1	TGTGCCACCAACCTAGGGGGCACTAACACTGAAGCTTTCTTT	CATNLGGTNTEAFF
TRBV12-3/TRBV12-4	many	TRBJ2-5	TRBD2	TGTGCCAGCAGTTTTATAGCGGGGCGAGAGACCCAGTACTTC	CASSFIAGRETQYF
TRBV5-1	once	TRBJ2-1	-	TGCGCCAGCAGCTTGGGCGCGGGACCCACAGCCGAGCAGTTCTTC	CASSLGAGPTAEQFF
TRBV20-1	-	TRBJ1-4	-	TGCAGTGCTAGAGACCCACCAGGGGCAACTAATGAAAAACTGTTTTTT	CSARDPPGATNEKLFF
TRBV20-1	-	TRBJ2-7	-	TGCAGTGCTAGAGACAGGGCTTACGAGCAGTACTTC	CSARDRAYEQYF
TRBV4-2	-	TRBJ2-5	TRBD2	TGTGCCAGCAGCCCCCGAACTAGGACTAGCGGCCAAGAGACCCAGTACTTC	CASSPRTRTSGQETQYF
TRBV6-1	few	TRBJ1-6	TRBD1	TGTGCCAGCAGTCAGGGGGGTTCGGCTTCACCCCTCCACTTT	CASSQGGSASPLHF
TRBV20-1	-	TRBJ1-5	TRBD1	TGCAGTGCTAGCCAGACAGGGGGCGGCCGTCAGCCCCAGCATTTT	CSASQTGGGRQPQHF
TRBV5-1	-	TRBJ2-2	TRBD1	TGCGCCAGCAAGACAGGGGGGAACACCGGGGAGCTGTTTTTT	CASKTGGNTGELFF